The 2 T cell receptor beta chains given below trace back to one sample, sequenced in a study of blood T cells in healthy people across ages. The use of a sample-barcoded 5' primer and a J-beta primer mix characterized a second PCR of roughly 6 to 11 cycles. TCRdb processed the 5' RACE reads anew with MiXCR; each CDR3 protein has one entry. This table has some 900,000 distinct CDR3 sequences, 25% to 35% appearing once. The sequencing input was blood. The receptors here all came from a woman of 80 years or more in good health.

This chain joins TRBV27 and TRBJ1-4; D uncertain. Per the germline V gene, CDR1 is MNHEY and CDR2 is SMNVEV (reference sequence). Deletions cut 0 bases from V and 5 bases from J, with 13 bases between. The length of the CDR3 is 16 residues. The CDR3 coding sequence is TGTGCCAGCAGTTTATCGTGGTTGGATCCGAATGAAAAACTGTTTTTT. Translation gives CASSLSWLDPNEKLFF.

A remark on this clonotype: A much more abundant neighbour one base away suggests this may be a read error. The chain carries TRBV11-2 and TRBJ2-1; a possible D gene is TRBD2 (6 bases). The CDR3 covers 15 residues. The germline gives CDR1 SGHAT, CDR2 FQNNGV. The germline V and J ends were trimmed by 0 bases and 10 bases, with 16 bases remaining between them. The CDR3 nucleotides are TGTGCCAGCAGCTTAGAACTAGTGGGGAGGTACGAGCAGTTCTTC. Translating gives CASSLELVGRYEQFF.